This T cell receptor (beta chain) was sequenced in a study of T cell responses to AZD1222 COVID-19 vaccine. Study-wide points: Spike-wide coverage was observed for vaccine-associated CD4 TCRs, with dominant responses at 160-218 and 743-854. The number of AZD1222 recipients seropositive at baseline was only 5 to 7.

The method was immunoSEQ multiplex PCR; TCRdb's version includes in-frame clones alone and lacks a portion of them. The data show some 100,000 clones, with approximately 91% seen just once and under 20% held by the top ten. Trimming cost V 3 bases and J 8 bases; bases outside gene matches: 5. There are 14 residues in the CDR3. The germline gives CDR1 LGHNA, CDR2 YNFKEQ. As regards this clone: Its antigen remains unidentified.

The sequence derives from an adult in good health. The sample consisted of peripheral blood, taken on day 0 of AZD1222 vaccination. The chain links TRBV4-2 to TRBJ1-4; 8 bases map to TRBD1. CDR3 nucleotides: TGTGCCAGCAGCCAGACAGGGGTAGGAGAAAAACTGTTTTTT. Its protein is CASSQTGVGEKLFF.